Listed below are T cell receptor beta chains from one sample, sequenced in a study of vaccination effects on CD4 cells after COVID-19. These receptors have no known antigen. Assay used: immunoSEQ multiplex PCR; TCRdb lists only in-frame clones, some missing. The table lists 25,000 to 35,000 clones, 55% to 85% of them singletons, with approximately 9.1% in the top ten. Source: CD4+ T cells from PBMCs cultured with HCoV-NL63 spike peptides, taken after COVID-19 vaccination. The origin of the receptors is a human donor who received a COVID-19 vaccine. CDR3s include the opening cysteine and the closing phenylalanine or tryptophan. The D gene is left open where the match is weak. Not every row has a clone size; where given, it reads once, few, many or a size class.

V,J,size,D,CDR3,DNA
TRBV27,TRBJ1-5,few,NA,CASSYGNSNQPQHF,TGTGCCAGCAGTTACGGTAATAGCAATCAGCCCCAGCATTTT
TRBV3-1/TRBV3-2,TRBJ2-7,NA,TRBD1,CASSPLPSAGGSYEQYF,TGTGCCAGCAGCCCCCTTCCCTCCGCAGGGGGTTCCTACGAGCAGTACTTC
TRBV5-6,TRBJ2-1,NA,NA,CASSFDVNEQFF,TGTGCCAGCAGCTTTGACGTCAATGAGCAGTTCTTC
TRBV5-1,TRBJ2-7,NA,TRBD2,CASSQGSGRVYEQYF,TGCGCCAGCAGCCAGGGAAGCGGGAGGGTTTACGAGCAGTACTTC
TRBV18,TRBJ2-7,NA,NA,CASSPRGGGTSVSYEQYF,TGTGCCAGCTCACCACGGGGAGGGGGCACCTCAGTCTCCTACGAGCAGTACTTC
TRBV12-5,TRBJ1-2,NA,NA,CASGLGLVVGGYTF,TGTGCTAGTGGTTTGGGATTGGTGGTGGGAGGCTACACCTTC
TRBV7-9,TRBJ1-2,NA,NA,CASSLLRTGYGYTF,TGTGCCAGCAGCTTACTCCGGACGGGCTATGGCTACACCTTC
TRBV5-4,TRBJ2-2,NA,NA,CASSLQGSNTGELFF,TGTGCCAGCAGCTTACAGGGCTCGAACACCGGGGAGCTGTTTTTT
TRBV5-4,TRBJ1-6,NA,NA,CASSLGWGTQAHNSPLHF,TGTGCCAGCAGCTTGGGCTGGGGCACACAGGCCCATAATTCACCCCTCCACTTT
TRBV5-1,TRBJ1-1,NA,NA,CASSSSLARGVTEAFF,TGCGCCAGCAGCTCCTCACTGGCCCGGGGGGTCACTGAAGCTTTCTTT
TRBV6-5,TRBJ1-1,NA,NA,CASTQPGTSNTEAFF,TGTGCCAGCACTCAACCCGGCACCTCGAACACTGAAGCTTTCTTT
TRBV14,TRBJ2-5,NA,NA,CASSQVRETQYF,TGTGCCAGCAGCCAAGTGCGAGAGACCCAGTACTTC
TRBV2,TRBJ1-1,NA,NA,CASSEAGGQGTEAFF,TGTGCCAGCAGTGAAGCTGGGGGGCAGGGGACTGAAGCTTTCTTT
TRBV5-6,TRBJ2-5,once,TRBD2,CASSLGPSGGLGETQYF,TGTGCCAGCAGCTTGGGTCCTAGCGGGGGGCTAGGAGAGACCCAGTACTTC
TRBV5-1,TRBJ2-1,NA,TRBD2,CASFQRGVGQFF,TGCGCCAGCTTCCAGCGGGGAGTAGGGCAGTTCTTC
TRBV27,TRBJ2-7,NA,TRBD2,CASSPLAGAYEQYF,TGTGCCAGCAGTCCACTAGCGGGGGCCTACGAGCAGTACTTC
TRBV19,TRBJ2-7,once,NA,CASSIGYGRRSYEQYF,TGTGCCAGTAGTATAGGGTACGGACGAAGGTCCTACGAGCAGTACTTC
TRBV4-1,TRBJ1-3,NA,NA,CASSVRWPPVPYSGNTIYF,TGCGCCAGCAGCGTACGTTGGCCCCCGGTCCCGTATTCTGGAAACACCATATATTTT
TRBV5-1,TRBJ2-3,medium-sized,TRBD2,CASSLAGGPNTDTQYF,TGCGCCAGCAGCCTAGCGGGAGGGCCGAACACAGATACGCAGTATTTT
TRBV24-1,TRBJ1-4,once,NA,CATSAGGNEKLFF,TGTGCCACCAGTGCGGGGGGAAATGAAAAACTGTTTTTT
TRBV5-1,TRBJ2-2,NA,NA,CASSLERVNTGELFF,TGCGCCAGCAGCTTGGAACGGGTAAACACCGGGGAGCTGTTTTTT
TRBV5-1,TRBJ2-7,NA,NA,CASSPTSSYEQYF,TGCGCCAGCAGCCCCACTTCATCCTACGAGCAGTACTTC
TRBV10-1,TRBJ1-6,few,TRBD1,CASSGQGSSPLHF,TGCGCCAGCTCCGGACAGGGCAGTTCACCCCTCCACTTT
TRBV7-9,TRBJ1-5,NA,TRBD1,CASSLAGGIQPQHF,TGTGCCAGCAGCTTAGCAGGGGGCATTCAGCCCCAGCATTTT
TRBV6-5,TRBJ2-3,NA,NA,CASSFRGTDTQYF,TGTGCCAGCAGTTTCAGGGGCACAGATACGCAGTATTTT
TRBV19,TRBJ1-1,few,TRBD1,CASSITGVGATEAFF,TGTGCCAGTAGTATAACAGGGGTTGGGGCCACTGAAGCTTTCTTT
TRBV19,TRBJ2-1,NA,NA,CASRRVTPTGNEQFF,TGTGCCAGTCGCCGTGTTACCCCGACGGGCAATGAGCAGTTCTTC
TRBV6-1,TRBJ1-1,NA,TRBD1,CASSEVSGGWNTEAFF,TGTGCCAGCAGTGAAGTCTCAGGGGGCTGGAACACTGAAGCTTTCTTT
TRBV29-1,TRBJ1-4,NA,TRBD1,CSAVRGQDEKLFF,TGCAGCGCCGTTAGGGGGCAGGATGAAAAACTGTTTTTT
TRBV19,TRBJ2-3,few,TRBD2,CASSQSGLAGGPGTQYF,TGTGCCAGTAGTCAATCCGGACTAGCGGGGGGGCCGGGTACGCAGTATTTT
TRBV27,TRBJ1-4,NA,TRBD1,CASSQQGFNEKLFF,TGTGCCAGCAGCCAACAGGGGTTTAATGAAAAACTGTTTTTT
TRBV5-4,TRBJ2-5,NA,NA,CASSQGQREETQYF,TGTGCCAGCAGCCAGGGACAGCGGGAAGAGACCCAGTACTTC
TRBV9,TRBJ2-2,NA,NA,CASSVGWGEGTGELFF,TGTGCCAGCAGCGTAGGGTGGGGGGAAGGGACCGGGGAGCTGTTTTTT
TRBV5-6,TRBJ1-6,NA,NA,CASSMTAHSPLHF,TGTGCCAGCAGCATGACAGCCCATTCACCCCTCCACTTT
TRBV6-5,TRBJ1-1,NA,NA,CASASGGAQTEAFF,TGTGCCAGTGCTTCTGGGGGGGCGCAGACTGAAGCTTTCTTT
TRBV27,TRBJ1-5,once,NA,CASSPRDFNQPQHF,TGTGCCAGCAGTCCGCGGGACTTCAATCAGCCCCAGCATTTT
TRBV5-1,TRBJ1-1,NA,NA,CASSLVSGRGEAFF,TGCGCCAGCAGCTTGGTCTCAGGCCGGGGGGAAGCTTTCTTT
TRBV19,TRBJ2-3,NA,NA,CASSMGQSTDTQYF,TGTGCCAGTAGTATGGGGCAGAGCACAGATACGCAGTATTTT
TRBV30,TRBJ1-1,NA,NA,CAWSPRNRWLDTEAFF,TGTGCCTGGAGTCCCAGGAACAGGTGGTTGGACACTGAAGCTTTCTTT
TRBV6-5,TRBJ1-2,NA,NA,CASRATGVSNYGYTF,TGTGCCAGCAGGGCGACTGGGGTTTCGAACTATGGCTACACCTTC
TRBV5-1,TRBJ2-7,NA,NA,CASSLEGQYEQYF,TGCGCCAGCAGCTTGGAAGGACAGTACGAGCAGTACTTC
TRBV15,TRBJ2-5,NA,NA,CATSGNFFQETQYF,TGTGCCACCAGCGGGAACTTCTTCCAAGAGACCCAGTACTTC
TRBV12-3/TRBV12-4,TRBJ2-7,NA,TRBD1,CATRTGLTHEQYF,TGTGCCACAAGGACAGGTCTCACCCACGAGCAGTACTTC
TRBV7-2,TRBJ1-2,NA,TRBD1,CASSLVQGQLGYTF,TGTGCCAGCAGCTTAGTTCAGGGACAGTTAGGCTACACCTTC
TRBV27,TRBJ1-1,NA,NA,CASSLSGLWTEAFF,TGTGCCAGCAGTTTGTCCGGGTTATGGACTGAAGCTTTCTTT
TRBV2,TRBJ2-1,NA,NA,CASRGIGGIGEQFF,TGTGCCAGCAGGGGGATAGGGGGGATCGGTGAGCAGTTCTTC
TRBV19,TRBJ2-3,NA,NA,CASSINLYGDTQYF,TGTGCCAGTAGTATTAATTTATATGGGGATACGCAGTATTTT
TRBV27,TRBJ1-2,NA,NA,CASSSVDSFYGYTF,TGTGCCAGCAGTTCTGTAGACAGTTTCTATGGCTACACCTTC
TRBV15,TRBJ1-3,NA,NA,CATRKETAGNTIYF,TGTGCCACCAGAAAAGAGACAGCTGGAAACACCATATATTTT
TRBV7-6,TRBJ2-7,NA,NA,CASSPRGRGMSYEQYF,TGTGCCAGCAGCCCCCGAGGCCGGGGAATGTCCTACGAGCAGTACTTC
TRBV2,TRBJ2-5,NA,TRBD1,CASAGTDQETQYF,TGTGCCAGCGCCGGGACAGATCAAGAGACCCAGTACTTC
TRBV6-5,TRBJ2-3,NA,NA,CASKKDIGLYTQYF,TGTGCCAGCAAAAAGGACATAGGTCTATATACGCAGTATTTT
TRBV30,TRBJ2-5,NA,NA,CAWSVRLRETQYF,TGTGCCTGGAGTGTCCGGTTACGGGAGACCCAGTACTTC
TRBV7-7,TRBJ2-5,NA,NA,CASSSGRSYQETQYF,TGTGCCAGCAGCTCGGGACGGAGTTACCAAGAGACCCAGTACTTC
TRBV5-4,TRBJ1-3,NA,NA,CASSAGRQGNTIYF,TGTGCCAGCAGCGCGGGACGGCAAGGAAACACCATATATTTT